The sequence of this TCR beta chain was determined in a study of T cells after yellow fever vaccination (dated by TCRdb to the late 2010s). About the study as a whole: The SMART-Seq v4 Ultra Low Input RNA kit was used to prepare libraries from fractions with low cell numbers. To follow T-cell clones before and after primary and booster YFV17D yellow fever vaccination, bulk TCR alpha and beta repertoires were sequenced over time. Bulk PBMC replicates and cell subsets were isolated from blood drawn at multiple timepoints before and after both primary and secondary immunization. Two healthy male donors, one aged 18 to 29 and one aged 30 to 40 years, made up the cohort. What the work shows at the level of the full study, not this receptor alone: After the booster, most of the clones that had expanded following primary vaccination were detected again (roughly 96% of CD4 and 88% of CD8), which suggests that memory was broadly maintained. A small fraction of clonotypes showed up in both the CD4 and CD8 compartments, probably as a result of convergent recombination. Only a couple of donors were included in the study, so the extent to which the findings can be generalized is limited. Computational filtering was needed because FACS-sorted repertoires could contain abundant contaminating clonotypes from the bulk population. The secondary T-cell response was weaker than the primary response but faster, peaking on day 5 instead of day 15.

This clonotype was recorded many times. This receptor's antigen is unknown. No clone much larger than this one lies a single base away; base qualities are absent. TCRdb shows the sequencer as Illumina NovaSeq 6000. TCR cDNA was synthesized by 5'RACE template switching, which introduced a universal primer site and unique molecular identifiers. Priming for cDNA synthesis came from both the TCR alpha and TCR beta constant segments. Libraries were amplified in two PCR steps, with sample barcodes and sequencing adapters added in the second step. Libraries were sequenced on Illumina HiSeq 2500 (2x100 bp) or NovaSeq (2x150 bp). The authors' pipeline ran thus. MIGEC handled demultiplexing of reads and collapsing into UMI consensus sequences, while MiXCR performed V(D)J alignment. Using edgeR on replicate PBMC samples, clonotypes were called vaccine-responding if FDR was below 0.01 and the log2 fold change was above 5 up to day 15. Bulk clonotypes were assigned CD4 or CD8 identity according to which sequenced CD4 or CD8 repertoire held them at higher abundance. Through fastp at Q25 and MiXCR, TCRdb rebuilt clones from the public reads, retaining in-frame beta chains. Rows with a matching CDR3 protein are joined into one entry that keeps the most common DNA and genes. The V and J calls, along with clone size, are taken from TCRdb and not from the paper's own processing. The sample data list hundreds of thousands of distinct CDR3 sequences, and 5.2% of these were observed just once. The ten largest clonotypes hold about 3.5% of the sample.

Measured from the cysteine to the phenylalanine, the CDR3 is 18 residues long. The DNA shown is the 54-base CDR3, in frame from base 1. V is trimmed back by 7 bases and J by 5 bases, and the junction contains 16 bases that no gene match accounts for. The treatment or condition label on this specimen signifies: live attenuated yellow fever vaccine strain. A standard Ficoll-Paque protocol was used to isolate PBMCs from peripheral blood. Dynabeads CD4 and CD8 positive selection kits were used to isolate CD4 and CD8 T-cell fractions. TriZol was used to extract RNA from bulk PBMCs, from CD4 and CD8 fractions, and from dextramer-positive and dextramer-negative fractions.

The material sequenced was CD4+ T cells sorted from PBMCs, taken on the day of the yellow fever booster vaccination. The chain links TRBV12-3 or TRBV12-4 with TRBJ2-2, and 10 junction bases match TRBD1. This sequence was found in a man aged 18 to 29 who received the YFV17D yellow fever vaccine. The CDR3 corresponds to CASNTRTGTGDGTGELFF. In nucleotide form, the sequence is TGTGCCAGCAACACGAGAACCGGGACAGGGGATGGTACCGGGGAGCTGTTTTTT.